The 5 T cell receptor beta chains below all came from one sample that was sequenced in a study of T cells in Graves' hyperthyroidism and ophthalmopathy. From RNA transcripts, TCR beta CDR3 regions were amplified. TCR CDR3 regions were first amplified by RT-PCR with HTBI primers. In TCRdb, the multiplex PCR reads were re-called with MiXCR into one record per CDR3 protein. Among a few hundred thousand distinct CDR3 sequences listed, 21% were seen once. The source material was blood. These receptors originate from a woman aged 45 to 65 with Graves' hyperthyroidism.

The rearrangement links TRBV7-3 to TRBJ2-1, with TRBD1 as a possible D gene (6 bases). V shed 5 bases and J shed 7 bases, with 18 bases lying between them. The CDR3 has 15 residues. CDR1 is SGHTA, CDR2 FQGTGA, per germline. For the CDR3, the DNA is TGTGCCAGCAGCCTAGGCACCAGGGGATTGAATGAGCAGTTCTTC. Residues: CASSLGTRGLNEQFF.

There are many counts of this clonotype. The chain has TRBV28 and TRBJ2-5; D remains unclear. The CDR3 is 13 amino acids. Germline CDR1 is MDHEN and CDR2 is SYDVKM. Trimming took 5 bases from V and 1 from J, leaving 8 bases between them. The CDR3, as DNA: TGTGCCAGCAGTATACAGCTCCAAGAGACCCAGTACTTC. Protein sequence: CASSIQLQETQYF.

At least ten counts were recorded for this clonotype. The DNA of the CDR3 is TGTGCCAGCAGCCAAGACCCGGGGGCGGGGGAGACCCAGTACTTC. Protein: CASSQDPGAGETQYF. The chain has TRBV4-2 and TRBJ2-5; D tentatively reads TRBD1 or TRBD2 (6 bases each). Germline CDR1 is LGHNA and CDR2 is YNFKEQ. The CDR3 sequence is 15 residues long. V gave up 0 bases and J gave up 5 bases, with 13 bases separating them.

This clonotype was detected only a few times. This chain joins TRBV14 and TRBJ1-2; D may be TRBD1 (5 bases). Between the trimmed V and J ends, which lost 2 bases and 6 bases, there was a span of 16 bases. CDR3 length: 15 residues. From germline, CDR1 is SGHDN and CDR2 FVKESK. CDR3 loop: CASSQRASGVNGYTF. The CDR3 nucleotides read TGTGCCAGCAGCCAACGGGCCTCGGGGGTGAATGGCTACACCTTC.

The chain recombines TRBV6-1 with TRBJ1-5, with D possibly TRBD1 on 6 matching bases. CDR3 size: 17 residues. The ends were cut back, 6 bases at V and 0 bases at J, with 18 bases in the middle. Germline V gene data show CDR1 as MNHNS and CDR2 as SASEGT. The CDR3 is CASRSQETGFSNQPQHF. DNA for the CDR3: TGTGCCAGCAGGAGTCAAGAGACAGGTTTTAGCAATCAGCCCCAGCATTTT.